One TCR beta chain is described in this entry. The antigen it binds to is not known. No much larger clonotype is one base removed from it; base qualities were not supplied. These data come from a study of T cell responses to AZD1222 COVID-19 vaccine (dated by TCRdb to the early 2020s). Describing the broader study: AZD1222 recipients with second doses at about 4 weeks or about 12 weeks were pooled, because spike-specific TCR depth and breadth did not differ between schedules. A total of about 250 trial participants underwent TCR sequencing, of whom roughly 210 had received two doses of AZD1222 and 26 had received two doses of the MenACWY control vaccine. Trial participants were enrolled by age into 18-55, 56-69 and 70-plus year subgroups, with about 150, 28 and 57 TCR-sequenced participants respectively.

The CDR3 regions of human TCRbeta chains were subjected to immunosequencing. As for the authors' bioinformatics: TCRs in the repertoires were compared against a reference library of SARS-CoV-2-specific TCRs that had been generated with the MIRA antigen-specificity platform. Breadth meant the fraction of unique TCRs that were SARS-CoV-2-associated, whereas depth meant the fraction of total T cells that were SARS-CoV-2-associated. Using the MIRA data, each spike-specific TCR was mapped to the spike region that the TCR reacts to and placed in a CD4 or CD8 class. Log10-transformed breadth and depth values were compared by one-way ANOVA with Sidak's multiple comparisons tests. Sourced from immuneACCESS, this table was stored by TCRdb with only in-frame sequences that have V and J called. A share of the clones is absent; for the studies checked, an unresolved V gene accounts for under half, and the remainder has no known explanation. That table supplies the V and J calls and clone size; D and trimming were determined from the DNA. The sample has about 120,000 clones on record, roughly 90% of them singletons. Over 2.5% of the sample rests with the top ten.

The time point label corresponds to: baseline before first vaccination. Vaccinee samples came from UK trials COV001 and COV002, including a single-blind randomized controlled phase 2/3 trial of AZD1222 (ChAdOx1 nCoV-19) in healthy adults. For TCRbeta chain sequencing, PBMC samples were collected from trial participants at day 0 and at day 28 after the second dose. Points the paper makes about the study in general: Because no day 14 peak-response samples were available, the repertoires could be characterized only after the peak T cell response. Reportedly, close to half of the unique spike-specific TCRs recognized epitopes lying outside the regions that are mutated in the B.1.351 and B.1.1.7 variants. Participants were mostly white British and included more females than males, and it was suggested by the authors that clonal diversity may have been underestimated. The vaccine-associated CD4 TCRs covered the entire spike protein, and the dominant responses fell in regions 160-218 and 743-854. After two AZD1222 doses, spike-specific TCR breadth and depth were significantly higher than at day 0 and than in MenACWY recipients. The 56-69-year group was small, and its depth increase did not reach significance, likely because of low power. Conclusions about previously exposed vaccinees are limited, since just six or seven AZD1222 recipients were seropositive for SARS-CoV-2 at baseline.

The CDR3 covers 14 residues, taking in both the cysteine and the phenylalanine. Just CDR3 DNA is preserved here, 42 bases in frame from base 1. Deletion took 5 bases off V and 5 bases off J, with a span of 12 bases between the germline ends. Taken from the germline V gene, the CDR1 and CDR2 loops are MDHEN and SYDVKM. Specimen: peripheral blood, collected on day 0 of AZD1222 vaccination. This receptor was identified in an adult in good health. The chain joins TRBV28 to TRBJ1-4, with the D gene uncertain. This receptor carries the CDR3 CASSTRALNEKLFF. The DNA is as follows: TGTGCCAGCAGTACCAGAGCCTTAAATGAAAAACTGTTTTTT.